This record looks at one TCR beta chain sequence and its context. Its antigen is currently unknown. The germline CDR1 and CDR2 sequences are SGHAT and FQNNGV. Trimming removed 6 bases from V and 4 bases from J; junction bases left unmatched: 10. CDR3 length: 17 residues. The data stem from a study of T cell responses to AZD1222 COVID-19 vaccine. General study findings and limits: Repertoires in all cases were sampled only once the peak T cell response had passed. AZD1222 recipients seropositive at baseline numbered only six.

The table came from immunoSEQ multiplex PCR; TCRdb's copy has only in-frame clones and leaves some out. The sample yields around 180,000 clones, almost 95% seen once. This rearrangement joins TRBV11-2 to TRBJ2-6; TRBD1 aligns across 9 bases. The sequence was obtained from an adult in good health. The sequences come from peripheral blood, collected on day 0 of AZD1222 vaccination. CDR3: CASSRDRASSGANVLTF. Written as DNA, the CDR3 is TGTGCCAGCAGTAGGGACAGGGCCTCATCCGGGGCCAACGTCCTGACTTTC.